Sequencing of this T cell receptor (beta chain) was carried out in a study of CD8+ T cells in alopecia areata. The sample's treatment: oral pan-JAK inhibitor, 5-10 mg twice daily. Trimming at V came to 6 bases and at J to 4 bases, leaving 14 bases not matched to a gene. CDR1 is SNHLY, CDR2 FYNNEI, per germline. CDR3 size: 17 residues. Following extraction, RNA underwent reverse transcription to cDNA, which served as the sequencing template. Clones were read by immunoSEQ multiplex PCR, and TCRdb kept only the in-frame ones, dropping some. The sample yields some 99,000 clones, 50% to 75% seen once. This chain connects TRBV2 to TRBJ2-1, with 8 bases lining up with TRBD2. The sequence was obtained from a human donor with alopecia areata. Here the sequenced sample was CD8+ T cells sorted from blood, taken at week 4, from a patient treated with tofacitinib. This CDR3 is CASREAEAGVIYNEQFF. The CDR3 region has the DNA TGTGCCAGCAGGGAGGCCGAAGCGGGGGTTATATACAATGAGCAGTTCTTC. Variable domain in full (rest from reference TRBV2 and TRBJ2-1): EPEVTQTPSHQVTQMGQEVILRCVPISNHLYFYWYRQILGQKVEFLVSFYNNEISEKSEIFDDQFSVERPDGSNFTLKIRSTKLEDSAMYFCASREAEAGVIYNEQFFGPGTRLTVL.